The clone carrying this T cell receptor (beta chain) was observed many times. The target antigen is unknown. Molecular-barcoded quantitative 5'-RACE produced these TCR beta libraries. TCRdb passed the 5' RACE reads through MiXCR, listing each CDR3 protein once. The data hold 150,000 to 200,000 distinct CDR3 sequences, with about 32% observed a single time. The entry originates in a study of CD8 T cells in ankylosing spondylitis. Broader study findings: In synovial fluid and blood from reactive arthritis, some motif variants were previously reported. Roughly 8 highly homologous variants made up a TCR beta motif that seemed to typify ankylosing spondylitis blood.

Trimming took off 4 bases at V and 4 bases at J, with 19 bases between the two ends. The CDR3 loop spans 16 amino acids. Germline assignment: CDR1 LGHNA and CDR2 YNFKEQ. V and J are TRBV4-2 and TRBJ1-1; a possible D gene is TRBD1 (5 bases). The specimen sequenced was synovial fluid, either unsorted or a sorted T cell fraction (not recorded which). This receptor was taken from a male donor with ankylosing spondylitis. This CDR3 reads CASSPLAAGLSTEAFF. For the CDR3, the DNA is TGTGCCAGCAGCCCCCTCGCGGCAGGGTTGAGCACTGAAGCTTTCTTT.